The 22 T cell receptor beta chains below all came from one sample that was sequenced in a study of blood T cell repertoires in COVID-19 (dated by TCRdb to 2018 to 2020). Libraries came from the immunoSEQ multiplex PCR assay. Held by TCRdb, this immuneACCESS table contains in-frame sequences only and omits some clones. Under half of the omission traces to an unresolved V gene where checked; the cause of the rest is unknown. For this sample there are nearly 200,000 clones; roughly 90% appear just once. 0.7% to 0.85% of the sample belongs to the ten largest clones. Input material: peripheral blood. The receptors originated from a woman aged 70-85 years with acute or convalescent COVID-19.

The CDR3 sequence is CASSQETSVYEQYF. The DNA for the CDR3 is TGCGCCAGCAGCCAAGAAACTAGCGTCTACGAGCAGTACTTC. The chain joins TRBV4-3 to TRBJ2-7, with 7 bases matching TRBD2. The V segment lost 0 bases and the J segment 3 bases; nucleotides outside the gene matches: 2. Per the germline V gene, CDR1 is LGHNA and CDR2 is YSLEER. CDR3 length equals 14 residues.

This chain connects TRBV2 to TRBJ2-1; 9 bases match TRBD2. The length of the CDR3 is 15 residues. With V trimmed by 4 bases and J by 8 bases, 9 bases remained unmatched. The germline gives CDR1 SNHLY, CDR2 FYNNEI. This CDR3 is CASSGRRGGSDEQFF. For the CDR3, the DNA is TGTGCCAGCAGTGGGAGGCGGGGGGGTTCGGATGAGCAGTTCTTC.

The chain recombines TRBV7-9 with TRBJ1-3, with D possibly matching TRBD1 (6 bases). With 5 bases removed from V and 0 bases from J, the gap between germline ends came to 14 bases. Germline CDR1 reads SEHNR; CDR2 reads FQNEAQ (reference sequence). The length of the CDR3 is 16 residues. In nucleotides, the CDR3 is TGTGCCAGCAGCACTAAACAGGGTATCTCTGGAAACACCATATATTTT. Amino acid sequence: CASSTKQGISGNTIYF.

The chain joins TRBV3-1 (or the pseudogene TRBV3-2) to TRBJ2-3, with D perhaps matching TRBD1 (5 bases). CDR3 length equals 13 residues. Germline V gene lookup returns CDR1 LGHDT and CDR2 YNNKEL (reference sequence). Trimming pared 5 bases from V and 9 bases from J, leaving 15 bases between. CDR3 amino acids: CASSSLGRGTQYF. In DNA, the CDR3 is TGTGCCAGCAGCTCCCTGGGAAGGGGCACGCAGTATTTT.

The chain recombines TRBV6-5 with TRBJ1-1; 8 bases match TRBD1. Trimming removed 5 bases from V and 1 base from J; junction bases left unmatched: 3. Germline V gives CDR1 MNHEY, CDR2 SVGAGI. This CDR3 comprises 14 residues. CDR3 nucleotides: TGTGCCAGCAGTCAGGGACAGGCGAACACTGAAGCTTTCTTT. Its translation is CASSQGQANTEAFF.

The chain carries TRBV2 and TRBJ2-7, with 7 bases aligning to TRBD1. Germline V gene sequence: CDR1 SNHLY, CDR2 FYNNEI. The J segment lost 5 bases and the V segment lost 5 bases, leaving 3 bases of the junction unmatched. The CDR3 loop spans 12 amino acids. The CDR3, as DNA: TGTGCCAGCAGTCCGACAGGGCACGAGCAGTACTTC. It is translated as CASSPTGHEQYF.

The genes are TRBV29-1 and TRBJ2-3, with TRBD1 matching over 8 bases. Germline V gives CDR1 SQVTM, CDR2 ANQGSEA. With V trimmed by 6 bases and J by 1 base, 9 bases remained unmatched. This CDR3 contains 15 residues. Here the CDR3 DNA reads TGCAGCGTCCGGACAGGGCCGAGGGGCACAGATACGCAGTATTTT. It codes for CSVRTGPRGTDTQYF.

CDR3 loop: CASSLAGVGTFNEQFF. The CDR3 DNA sequence: TGCGCCAGCAGCTTGGCGGGGGTAGGGACCTTCAATGAGCAGTTCTTC. V is TRBV5-1 and J is TRBJ2-1, with D maybe TRBD2 (6 bases). The germline gives CDR1 SGHRS, CDR2 YFSETQ. Trimming pared 0 bases from V and 6 bases from J, leaving 16 bases between. This CDR3 has 16 amino acids. Variable domain in full (rest from reference TRBV5-1 and TRBJ2-1): KAGVTQTPRYLIKTRGQQVTLSCSPISGHRSVSWYQQTPGQGLQFLFEYFSETQRNKGNFPGRFSGRQFSNSRSEMNVSTLELGDSALYLCASSLAGVGTFNEQFFGPGTRLTVL.

The chain recombines TRBV19 with TRBJ1-5; 11 positions agree with TRBD1. CDR1 LNHDA and CDR2 SQIVND come from the germline V gene (reference sequence). This CDR3 region has 16 residues. Germline trimming cut 5 bases from V and 7 bases from J; bases unmatched to any gene: 10. CDR3 amino acids: CASSPMDRGPGQPQHF. For the CDR3, the DNA is TGTGCCAGTAGTCCAATGGACAGGGGGCCCGGACAGCCCCAGCATTTT. The whole variable domain, filled in from reference TRBV19 and TRBJ1-5, reads DGGITQSPKYLFRKEGQNVTLSCEQNLNHDAMYWYRQDPGQGLRLIYYSQIVNDFQKGDIAEGYSVSREKKESFPLTVTSAQKNPTAFYLCASSPMDRGPGQPQHFGDGTRLSIL.

V is TRBV27 and J is TRBJ1-2; 7 bases are a match to TRBD1. This CDR3 spans 12 amino acids. Germline trimming cut 6 bases from V and 6 bases from J; bases unmatched to any gene: 4. Germline CDR1 and CDR2: MNHEY and SMNVEV (reference sequence). CDR3 nucleotides: TGTGCCAGCAGGAAACAGGGGAATGGCTACACCTTC. Its translation is CASRKQGNGYTF.

The rearrangement uses TRBV18 and TRBJ2-1; D is uncertain. The V gene lost 6 bases and the J gene lost 6 bases, with 15 bases spanning the gap. CDR1 and CDR2 from the germline V gene are KGHSH and LQKENI. The CDR3 is made up of 14 amino acids. As DNA, the CDR3 is TGTGCCAGCTCGCCCCGACATGTCTCCAATGAGCAGTTCTTC. Its protein product is CASSPRHVSNEQFF.

This clone appeared a single time. CDR3 amino acids: CASSLAGSPYEQYF. In DNA form, the CDR3 reads TGCGCCAGCAGCTTGGCAGGGTCACCCTACGAGCAGTACTTC. The chain has TRBV5-1 and TRBJ2-7; maybe TRBD1 (5 bases). Germline V lookup: CDR1 SGHRS, CDR2 YFSETQ. The CDR3 has 14 residues. V lost 0 bases and J lost 2, with 9 bases in between.

The gene calls are TRBV28 and TRBJ1-4; weak D call: TRBD1 (6 bases). The V gene lost 7 bases and the J gene lost 4 bases, with 7 bases spanning the gap. The CDR3 is 12 amino acids. The germline V gene has CDR1 MDHEN and CDR2 SYDVKM. This CDR3 reads CASTDSNEKLFF. The CDR3 region has the DNA TGTGCCAGCACGGACAGTAATGAAAAACTGTTTTTT.

The CDR3 DNA reads TGTGCCAGCAGCGGCCGGGACAGCCACACCGGGGAGCTGTTTTTT. This translates into CASSGRDSHTGELFF. The chain recombines TRBV9 with TRBJ2-2, with 7 bases aligning to TRBD1. Unmatched junction bases numbered 5, after V lost 3 bases and J lost 3 bases. CDR3 length equals 15 residues. CDR1 is SGDLS and CDR2 is YYNGEE in the germline V gene.

This chain joins TRBV3-1 (or the pseudogene TRBV3-2) and TRBJ2-2; no clear D gene. Between the trimmed V and J ends, which lost 4 bases and 7 bases, there was a span of 10 bases. The germline CDR1 and CDR2 sequences are LGHDT and YNNKEL (reference sequence). The CDR3 is 13 residues long. Here the CDR3 DNA reads TGTGCCAGCAGCCTTTTTAGAATCGGGGAGCTGTTTTTT. Protein sequence: CASSLFRIGELFF.

The J gene is TRBJ2-1, the V gene TRBV27, with D possibly being TRBD2 (7 bases). The CDR3 runs 17 residues. Trimming removed 3 bases from V and 6 bases from J, with 21 bases in between. Germline V lookup: CDR1 MNHEY, CDR2 SMNVEV (reference sequence). The CDR3 nucleotides are TGTGCCAGCAGTTTGGACGTGGCAGCCCGGGGGGCCAATGAGCAGTTCTTC. As protein: CASSLDVAARGANEQFF.

The chain carries TRBV3-1 (or the pseudogene TRBV3-2) and TRBJ2-1; 8 bases fit TRBD2. The germline V gene has CDR1 LGHDT and CDR2 YNNKEL (reference sequence). The CDR3 spans 16 residues. The J segment lost 6 bases and the V segment lost 0 bases, leaving 7 bases of the junction unmatched. This CDR3 is CASSQDRGSGANEQFF. DNA for the CDR3: TGTGCCAGCAGCCAAGATCGGGGTAGCGGGGCCAATGAGCAGTTCTTC.

The V gene is TRBV10-3, the J gene TRBJ1-4; D unclear. Per germline, CDR1 ENHRY and CDR2 SYGVKD. The CDR3 is 12 amino acids. The V and J ends lost 10 bases and 8 bases respectively, with 14 bases between them. The CDR3 DNA is TGTGCCACCGCTCCCGGACTGGAAAAACTGTTTTTT. Encoded protein: CATAPGLEKLFF.

This chain connects TRBV29-1 to TRBJ1-1; 11 positions agree with TRBD1. The V and J ends lost 6 bases and 0 bases, in that order; junction bases with no gene match: 0. In germline, CDR1 is SQVTM, CDR2 ANQGSEA. The CDR3 length is 13 residues. CDR3 region: CSVGQGVNTEAFF. The DNA of the CDR3 is TGCAGCGTGGGACAGGGGGTGAACACTGAAGCTTTCTTT.

The rearrangement joins TRBV3-1 (or the pseudogene TRBV3-2) to TRBJ1-3; D uncertain. Germline V gene data show CDR1 as LGHDT and CDR2 as YNNKEL (reference sequence). The CDR3 is made up of 14 amino acids. V shed 0 bases and J shed 2 bases, with 5 bases lying between them. The CDR3 DNA follows: TGTGCCAGCAGCCAAGATGTCACTGGAAACACCATATATTTT. Encoded protein: CASSQDVTGNTIYF.

Details on this clone: The same CDR3 can be traced to other DNA sequences in this sample. This chain connects TRBV28 to TRBJ1-3; D gene uncertain. The CDR3 runs 15 residues. Germline assignment: CDR1 MDHEN and CDR2 SYDVKM. V lost 2 bases to trimming and J lost 0 bases, with 8 bases between them. This CDR3 reads CASSLGGSSGNTIYF. The CDR3 DNA reads as TGTGCCAGCAGTTTAGGCGGCAGCTCTGGAAACACCATATATTTT.

The CDR3 coding sequence is TGTGCCAGCAGCTTAGGGGACTCCGGGATTGGGACCCAGTACTTC. It encodes CASSLGDSGIGTQYF. V and J are TRBV7-6 and TRBJ2-5; a weak D match, TRBD2 (6 bases). Per the germline V gene, CDR1 is SGHVS and CDR2 is FNYEAQ. This CDR3 region has 15 residues. V lost 1 base to trimming and J lost 7 bases, with 16 bases between them.